This T cell receptor beta chain was identified in a study of blood T cell repertoires in COVID-19. Assay used: immunoSEQ multiplex PCR; TCRdb lists only in-frame clones, some missing. The sample lists 250,000 to 350,000 clones, roughly 91% occurring once. J gave up 5 bases and V 5 bases, and 9 bases lay outside the gene matches. CDR3 length: 15 residues. Germline CDR1 reads SGHTA; CDR2 reads FQGNSA. Enrollees, about 18 to 89 years old, lived in approximately 24 US areas. Sequencing used PBMCs or T cells enriched from blood (not recorded which). The gene calls are TRBV7-2 and TRBJ2-7; TRBD1 aligns across 10 bases. The clonotype originates from a woman aged 55-69 years in a cohort exposed to, infected with or recovered from COVID-19 (not recorded which). CDR3: CASSEWGQGFDEQYF. The CDR3 DNA sequence: TGTGCCAGCAGCGAATGGGGACAGGGGTTCGACGAGCAGTACTTC.